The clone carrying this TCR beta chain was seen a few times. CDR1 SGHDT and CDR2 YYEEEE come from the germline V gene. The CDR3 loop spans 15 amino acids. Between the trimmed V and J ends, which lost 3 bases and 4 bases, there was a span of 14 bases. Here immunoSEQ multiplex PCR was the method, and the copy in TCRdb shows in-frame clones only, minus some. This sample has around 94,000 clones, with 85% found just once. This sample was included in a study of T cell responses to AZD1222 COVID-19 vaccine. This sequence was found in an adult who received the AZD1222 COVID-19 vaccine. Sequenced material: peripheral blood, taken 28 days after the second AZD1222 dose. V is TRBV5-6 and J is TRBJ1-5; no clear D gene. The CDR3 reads CASSSTTEPNQPQHF. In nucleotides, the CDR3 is TGTGCCAGCAGCTCCACCACCGAGCCTAATCAGCCCCAGCATTTT.